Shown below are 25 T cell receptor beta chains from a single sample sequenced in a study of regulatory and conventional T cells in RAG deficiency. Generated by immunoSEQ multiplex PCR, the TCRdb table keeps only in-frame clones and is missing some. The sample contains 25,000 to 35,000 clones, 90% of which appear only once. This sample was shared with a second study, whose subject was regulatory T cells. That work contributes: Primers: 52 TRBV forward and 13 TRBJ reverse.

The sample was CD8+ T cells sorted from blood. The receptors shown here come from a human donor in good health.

CDR3 nucleotide sequence: TGTGCCAGCAGTTTATCATCCCCCGGAAACACCATATATTTT. Protein sequence: CASSLSSPGNTIYF. J is TRBJ1-3 and V is TRBV27; no clear D. CDR1 is MNHEY and CDR2 is SMNVEV in the germline V gene (reference sequence). The CDR3 loop spans 14 amino acids. V was clipped by 0 bases and J by 4 bases, with 7 bases between them.

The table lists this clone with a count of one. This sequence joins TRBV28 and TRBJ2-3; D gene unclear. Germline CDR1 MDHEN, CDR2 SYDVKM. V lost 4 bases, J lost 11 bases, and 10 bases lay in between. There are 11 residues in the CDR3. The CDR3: CASSWGSKQYF. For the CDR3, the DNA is TGTGCCAGCAGTTGGGGTTCGAAGCAGTATTTT.

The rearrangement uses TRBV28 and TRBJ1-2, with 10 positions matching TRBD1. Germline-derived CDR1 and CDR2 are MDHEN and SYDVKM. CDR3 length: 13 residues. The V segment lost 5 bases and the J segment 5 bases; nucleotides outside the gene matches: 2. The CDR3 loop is CASSGDRGYGYTF. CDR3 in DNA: TGTGCCAGCAGTGGGGACAGGGGTTATGGCTACACCTTC.

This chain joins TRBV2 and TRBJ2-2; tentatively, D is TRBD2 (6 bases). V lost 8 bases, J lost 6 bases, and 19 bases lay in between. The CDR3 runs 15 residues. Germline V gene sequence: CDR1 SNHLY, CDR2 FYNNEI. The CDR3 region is CASGPGGAVAGELFF. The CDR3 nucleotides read TGTGCCAGCGGCCCAGGAGGGGCGGTAGCCGGGGAGCTGTTTTTT. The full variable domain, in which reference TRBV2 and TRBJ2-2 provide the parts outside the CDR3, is EPEVTQTPSHQVTQMGQEVILRCVPISNHLYFYWYRQILGQKVEFLVSFYNNEISEKSEIFDDQFSVERPDGSNFTLKIRSTKLEDSAMYFCASGPGGAVAGELFFGEGSRLTVL.

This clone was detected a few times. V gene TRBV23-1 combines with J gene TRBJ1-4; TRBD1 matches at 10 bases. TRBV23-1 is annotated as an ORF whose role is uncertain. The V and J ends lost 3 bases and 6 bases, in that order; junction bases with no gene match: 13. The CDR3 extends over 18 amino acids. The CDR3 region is CASSHSSPDRGLYEKLFF. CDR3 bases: TGCGCCAGCAGTCACTCTTCTCCTGACAGGGGGCTGTATGAAAAACTGTTTTTT.

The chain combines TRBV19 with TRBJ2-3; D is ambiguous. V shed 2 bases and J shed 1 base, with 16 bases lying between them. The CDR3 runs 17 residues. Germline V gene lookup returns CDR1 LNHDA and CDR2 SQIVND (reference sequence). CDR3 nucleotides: TGTGCCAGTAGTATATCCTCATTTGGGTCTCGCACAGATACGCAGTATTTT. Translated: CASSISSFGSRTDTQYF.

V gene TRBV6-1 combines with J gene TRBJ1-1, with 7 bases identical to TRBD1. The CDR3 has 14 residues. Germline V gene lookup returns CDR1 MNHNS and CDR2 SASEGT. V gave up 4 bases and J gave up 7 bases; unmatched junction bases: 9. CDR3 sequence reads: CASSVRQGVDEAFF. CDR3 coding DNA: TGTGCCAGCAGTGTACGACAGGGTGTGGATGAAGCTTTCTTT.

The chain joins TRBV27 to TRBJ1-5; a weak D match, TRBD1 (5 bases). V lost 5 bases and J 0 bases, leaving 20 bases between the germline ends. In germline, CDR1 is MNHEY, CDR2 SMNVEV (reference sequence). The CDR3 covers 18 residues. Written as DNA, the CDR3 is TGTGCCAGCAGTGAAGACAGCAGAGGTGGGAATAGCAATCAGCCCCAGCATTTT. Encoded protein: CASSEDSRGGNSNQPQHF.

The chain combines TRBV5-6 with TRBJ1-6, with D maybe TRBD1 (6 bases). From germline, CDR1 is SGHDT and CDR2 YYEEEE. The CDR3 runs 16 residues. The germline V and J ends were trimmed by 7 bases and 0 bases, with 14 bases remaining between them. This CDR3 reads CASRFQGSSYNSPLHF. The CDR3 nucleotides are TGTGCCAGCCGATTTCAGGGGAGCTCCTATAATTCACCCCTCCACTTT.

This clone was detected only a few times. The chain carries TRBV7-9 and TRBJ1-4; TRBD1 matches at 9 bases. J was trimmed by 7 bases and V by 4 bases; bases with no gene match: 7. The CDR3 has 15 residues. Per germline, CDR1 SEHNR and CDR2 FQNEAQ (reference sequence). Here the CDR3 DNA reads TGTGCCAGCAGCTCCCCCGGGACAGGGATTGAAAAACTGTTTTTT. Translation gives CASSSPGTGIEKLFF.

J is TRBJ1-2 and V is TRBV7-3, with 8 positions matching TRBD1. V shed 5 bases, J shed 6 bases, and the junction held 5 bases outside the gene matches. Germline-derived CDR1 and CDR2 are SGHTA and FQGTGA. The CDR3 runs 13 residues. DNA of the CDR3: TGTGCCAGCAGCCCTGGACAGGGCAATGGCTACACCTTC. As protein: CASSPGQGNGYTF.

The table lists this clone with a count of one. CDR3 bases: TGTGCCAGCAGCTCGACAGGGGGAGAGACCCAGTACTTC. Amino acid sequence: CASSSTGGETQYF. The chain couples TRBV11-2 to TRBJ2-5; 9 nucleotides line up with TRBD1. The ends lost 4 bases at V and 4 bases at J; junction bases unmatched: 1. Germline CDR1 SGHAT, CDR2 FQNNGV. This CDR3 has 13 residues.

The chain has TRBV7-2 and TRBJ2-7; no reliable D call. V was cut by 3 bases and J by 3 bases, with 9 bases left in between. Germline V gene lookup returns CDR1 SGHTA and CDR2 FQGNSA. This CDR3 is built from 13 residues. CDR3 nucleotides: TGTGCCAGCAGCTTGTACCAAAACTACGAGCAGTACTTC. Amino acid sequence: CASSLYQNYEQYF.

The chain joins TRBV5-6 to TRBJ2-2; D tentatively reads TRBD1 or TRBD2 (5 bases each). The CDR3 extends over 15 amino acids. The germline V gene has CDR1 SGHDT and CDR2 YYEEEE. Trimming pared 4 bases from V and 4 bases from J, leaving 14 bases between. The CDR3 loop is CASSLGTWGTGELFF. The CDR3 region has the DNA TGTGCCAGCAGCCTCGGGACGTGGGGCACCGGGGAGCTGTTTTTT.

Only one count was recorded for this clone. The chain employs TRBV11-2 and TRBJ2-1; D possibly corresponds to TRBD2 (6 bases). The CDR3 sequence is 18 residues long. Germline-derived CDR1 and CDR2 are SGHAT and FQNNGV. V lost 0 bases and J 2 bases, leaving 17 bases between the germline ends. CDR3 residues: CASSLEGAWDSTYNEQFF. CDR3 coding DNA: TGTGCCAGCAGCTTAGAAGGGGCTTGGGACTCGACCTACAATGAGCAGTTCTTC.

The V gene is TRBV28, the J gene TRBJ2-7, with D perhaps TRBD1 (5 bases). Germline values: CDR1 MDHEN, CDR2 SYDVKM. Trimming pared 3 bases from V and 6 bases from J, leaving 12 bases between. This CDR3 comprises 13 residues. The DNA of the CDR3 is TGTGCCAGCAGTTTCGGGTCAGGGTCCGAGCAGTACTTC. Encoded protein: CASSFGSGSEQYF. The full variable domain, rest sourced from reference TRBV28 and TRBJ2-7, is DVKVTQSSRYLVKRTGEKVFLECVQDMDHENMFWYRQDPGLGLRLIYFSYDVKMKEKGDIPEGYSVSREKKERFSLILESASTNQTSMYLCASSFGSGSEQYFGPGTRLTVT.

Here the CDR3 reads CASSFPGRGQYEQYF. As DNA, the CDR3 is TGTGCCAGCTCATTCCCGGGACGGGGGCAGTACGAGCAGTACTTC. J is TRBJ2-7 and V is TRBV18; D tentatively reads TRBD1 or TRBD2 (6 bases each). This CDR3 contains 15 residues. Looked up from germline, CDR1 is KGHSH and CDR2 is LQKENI. Trimming removed 5 bases from V and 4 bases from J, with 18 bases in between.

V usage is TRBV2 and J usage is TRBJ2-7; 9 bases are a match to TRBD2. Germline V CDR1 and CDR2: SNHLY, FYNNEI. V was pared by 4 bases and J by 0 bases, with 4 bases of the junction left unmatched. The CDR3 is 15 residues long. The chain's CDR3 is CASSGYSGGSYEQYF. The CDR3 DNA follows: TGTGCCAGCAGTGGCTATAGCGGGGGCTCCTACGAGCAGTACTTC. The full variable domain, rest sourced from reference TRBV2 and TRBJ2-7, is EPEVTQTPSHQVTQMGQEVILRCVPISNHLYFYWYRQILGQKVEFLVSFYNNEISEKSEIFDDQFSVERPDGSNFTLKIRSTKLEDSAMYFCASSGYSGGSYEQYFGPGTRLTVT.

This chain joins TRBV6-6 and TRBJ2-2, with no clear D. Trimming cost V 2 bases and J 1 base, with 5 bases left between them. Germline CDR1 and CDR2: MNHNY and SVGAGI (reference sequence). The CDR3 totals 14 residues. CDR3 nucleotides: TGTGCCAGCAGTTACAGAGGGAACACCGGGGAGCTGTTTTTT. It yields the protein CASSYRGNTGELFF.

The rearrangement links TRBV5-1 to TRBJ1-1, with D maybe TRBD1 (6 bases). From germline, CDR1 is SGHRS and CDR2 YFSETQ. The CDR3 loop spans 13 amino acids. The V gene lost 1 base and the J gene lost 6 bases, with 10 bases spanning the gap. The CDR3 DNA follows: TGCGCCAGCAGCTTGTCGGGGGCCGCTGAAGCTTTCTTT. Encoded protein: CASSLSGAAEAFF.

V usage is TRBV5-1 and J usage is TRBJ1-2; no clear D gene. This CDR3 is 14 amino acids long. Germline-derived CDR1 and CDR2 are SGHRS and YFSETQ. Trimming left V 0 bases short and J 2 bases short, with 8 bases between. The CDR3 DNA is TGCGCCAGCAGCTTGGCTTCGCCAAACTATGGCTACACCTTC. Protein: CASSLASPNYGYTF.

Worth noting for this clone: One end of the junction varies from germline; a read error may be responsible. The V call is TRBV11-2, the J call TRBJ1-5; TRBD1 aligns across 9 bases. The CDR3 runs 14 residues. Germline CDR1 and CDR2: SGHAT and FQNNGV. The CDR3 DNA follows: TGTGCCAGCAGCCTAGACAGGGGGAGCCAGCCCCAGCATTTT. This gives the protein CASSLDRGSQPQHF.

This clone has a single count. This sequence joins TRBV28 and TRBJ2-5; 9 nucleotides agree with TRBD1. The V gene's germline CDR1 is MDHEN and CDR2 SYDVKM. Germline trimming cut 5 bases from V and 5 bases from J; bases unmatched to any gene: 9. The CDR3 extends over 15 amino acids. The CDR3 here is CASSDRDRDLETQYF. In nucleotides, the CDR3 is TGTGCCAGCAGTGACCGGGACAGGGATTTGGAGACCCAGTACTTC.

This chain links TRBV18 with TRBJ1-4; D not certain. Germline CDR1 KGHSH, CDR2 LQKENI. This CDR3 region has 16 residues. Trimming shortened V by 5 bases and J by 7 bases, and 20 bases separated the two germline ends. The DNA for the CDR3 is TGTGCCAGCTCAGGAATGGTTCCGAGGGAGGGTGAAAAACTGTTTTTT. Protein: CASSGMVPREGEKLFF.

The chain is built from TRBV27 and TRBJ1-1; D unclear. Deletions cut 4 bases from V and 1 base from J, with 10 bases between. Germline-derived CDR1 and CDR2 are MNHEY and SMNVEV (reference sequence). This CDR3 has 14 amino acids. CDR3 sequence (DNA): TGTGCCAGCAGTTCGGGCCTTGGGAACACTGAAGCTTTCTTT. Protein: CASSSGLGNTEAFF.